This T cell receptor (beta chain) emerged from a study of CD8+CD57+ T cells in acquired aplastic anemia. Study-wide background: Roughly 3.1 ug was the average amount of DNA from sorted CD4+ and CD8+ cells. Findings and limits, study-wide: Patients and controls shared 25 to 30 CD8+ CDR3 sequences, which appeared highly expressed in patients and within their immunodominant clones.

A note on this clonotype: What it binds is not known.

The ends were cut back, 4 bases at V and 7 bases at J, with 17 bases in the middle. Germline values: CDR1 SGHRS, CDR2 YFSETQ. The CDR3 loop spans 14 amino acids. Genomic DNA provided the template from which TCR beta VDJ and CDR3 profiles were obtained. In TCRdb, the reads were re-called with MiXCR into one record per CDR3 protein. Of over 100,000 distinct CDR3 sequences in the sample, 35% to 50% are singletons; the top ten hold around 8.4%. The chain is built from TRBV5-1 and TRBJ1-2; D remains ambiguous. Sample: sorted CD4+, CD8+, or CD8+CD57+ T cells (not recorded which) from PBMCs. This TCR derives from a human donor in good health, serving as a control. CDR3 bases: TGCGCCAGCAGCCCAGGTCAAAACCCTATTGGCTACACCTTC. This codes for CASSPGQNPIGYTF. Using reference TRBV5-1 and TRBJ1-2 for the parts outside the CDR3, the full variable domain is KAGVTQTPRYLIKTRGQQVTLSCSPISGHRSVSWYQQTPGQGLQFLFEYFSETQRNKGNFPGRFSGRQFSNSRSEMNVSTLELGDSALYLCASSPGQNPIGYTFGSGTRLTVV.